This T cell receptor (beta chain) emerged from a study of blood T cell repertoires in COVID-19. Looking at the study overall: COVID-19 samples collected from the United States, Italy and Spain covered acute and convalescent phases. PBMCs, B-cell-depleted T cells, or T cells were the source of the cDNA or gDNA that made up the material.

The V gene's germline CDR1 is SGHDN and CDR2 FVKESK. The CDR3 is 17 residues long. V shed 2 bases and J 7 bases; nucleotides not matched to a gene: 13. In the study's own analysis: How many nucleated cells were present was estimated from reference gene primer amplification. Assay: immunoSEQ multiplex PCR; the TCRdb copy retains only in-frame clones and omits some. V, J and clone size reflect that table, while D and trimming were determined from the DNA. The sample includes approximately 260,000 clones, 65% to 80% seen only once; the top ten take roughly 4.2%. Sample: peripheral blood. The source is a woman in her thirties or forties with active or convalescent COVID-19. The chain joins TRBV14 to TRBJ2-1; 8 positions agree with TRBD2. The CDR3 bases are TGTGCCAGCAGCCAACCCCTAGCGGGTTCGATCTGGAATGAGCAGTTCTTC. This encodes CASSQPLAGSIWNEQFF.